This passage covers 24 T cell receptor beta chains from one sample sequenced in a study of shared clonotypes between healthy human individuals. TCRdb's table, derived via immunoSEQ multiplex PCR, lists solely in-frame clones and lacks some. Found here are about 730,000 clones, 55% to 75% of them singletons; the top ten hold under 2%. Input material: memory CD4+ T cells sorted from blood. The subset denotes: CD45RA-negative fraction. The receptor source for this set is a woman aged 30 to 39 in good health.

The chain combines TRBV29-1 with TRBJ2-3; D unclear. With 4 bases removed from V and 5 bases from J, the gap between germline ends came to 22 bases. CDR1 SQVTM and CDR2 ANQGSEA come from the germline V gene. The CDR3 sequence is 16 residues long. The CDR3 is CSVVPFPSPLGDTQYF. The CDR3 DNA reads TGCAGCGTTGTCCCCTTCCCAAGCCCCTTGGGAGATACGCAGTATTTT.

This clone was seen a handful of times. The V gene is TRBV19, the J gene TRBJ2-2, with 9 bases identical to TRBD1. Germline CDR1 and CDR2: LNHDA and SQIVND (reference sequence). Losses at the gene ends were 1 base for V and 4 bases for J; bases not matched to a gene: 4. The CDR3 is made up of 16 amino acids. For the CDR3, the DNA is TGTGCCAGTAGTATAGGGACAGGGGTAATCACCGGGGAGCTGTTTTTT. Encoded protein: CASSIGTGVITGELFF.

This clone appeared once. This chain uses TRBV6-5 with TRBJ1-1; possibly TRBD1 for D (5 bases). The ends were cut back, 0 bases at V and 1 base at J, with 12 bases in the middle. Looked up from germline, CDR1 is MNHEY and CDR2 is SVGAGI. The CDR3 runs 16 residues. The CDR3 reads CASSYSLGAENTEAFF. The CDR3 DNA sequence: TGTGCCAGCAGTTACTCTCTAGGGGCCGAGAACACTGAAGCTTTCTTT.

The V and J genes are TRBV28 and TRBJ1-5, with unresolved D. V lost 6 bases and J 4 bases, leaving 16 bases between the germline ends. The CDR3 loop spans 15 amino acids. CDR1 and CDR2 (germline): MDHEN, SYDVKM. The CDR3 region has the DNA TGTGCCAGCAGCCCGGCGGCAGGCCCTAATCAGCCCCAGCATTTT. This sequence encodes CASSPAAGPNQPQHF.

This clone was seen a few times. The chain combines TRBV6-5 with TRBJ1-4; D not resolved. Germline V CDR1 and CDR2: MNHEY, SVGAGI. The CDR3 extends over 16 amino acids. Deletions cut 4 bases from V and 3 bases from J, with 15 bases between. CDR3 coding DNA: TGTGCCAGCAGTTCTCCCCGGACGGGATCTAATGAAAAACTGTTTTTT. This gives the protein CASSSPRTGSNEKLFF.

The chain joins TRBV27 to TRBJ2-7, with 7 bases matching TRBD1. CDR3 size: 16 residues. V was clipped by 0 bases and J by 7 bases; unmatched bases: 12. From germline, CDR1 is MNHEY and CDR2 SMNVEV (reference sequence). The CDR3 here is CASSLSGFTGVREQYF. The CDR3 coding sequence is TGTGCCAGCAGTTTATCGGGGTTCACAGGGGTTCGGGAGCAGTACTTC.

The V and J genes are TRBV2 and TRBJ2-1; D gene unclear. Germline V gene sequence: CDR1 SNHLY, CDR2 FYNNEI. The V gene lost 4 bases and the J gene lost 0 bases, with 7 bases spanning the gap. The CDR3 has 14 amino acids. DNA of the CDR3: TGTGCCAGCAGTGCGCTCAACTCCTACAATGAGCAGTTCTTC. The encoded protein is CASSALNSYNEQFF.

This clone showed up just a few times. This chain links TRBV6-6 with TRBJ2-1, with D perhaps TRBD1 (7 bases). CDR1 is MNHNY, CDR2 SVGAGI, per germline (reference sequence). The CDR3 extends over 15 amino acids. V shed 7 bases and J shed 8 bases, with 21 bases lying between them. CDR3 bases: TGTGCCAGCACCCCAGGGGGGCAATTATTCGATGAGCAGTTCTTC. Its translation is CASTPGGQLFDEQFF.

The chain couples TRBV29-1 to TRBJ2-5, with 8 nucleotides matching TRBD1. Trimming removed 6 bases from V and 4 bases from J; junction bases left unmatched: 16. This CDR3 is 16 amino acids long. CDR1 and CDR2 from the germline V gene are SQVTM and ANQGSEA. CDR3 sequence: CSVEKGSGGLGETQYF. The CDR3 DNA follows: TGCAGCGTGGAAAAGGGGTCAGGGGGCCTGGGAGAGACCCAGTACTTC.

The CDR3 DNA is TGCAGTGCTTTGACTATCGAGACCCAGTACTTC. Amino acids: CSALTIETQYF. This chain joins TRBV20-1 and TRBJ2-5, with TRBD2 as a possible D gene (5 bases). This CDR3 comprises 11 residues. CDR1 and CDR2 from the germline V gene are DFQATT and SNEGSKA (reference sequence). The V gene lost 5 bases and the J gene lost 5 bases, with 9 bases spanning the gap.

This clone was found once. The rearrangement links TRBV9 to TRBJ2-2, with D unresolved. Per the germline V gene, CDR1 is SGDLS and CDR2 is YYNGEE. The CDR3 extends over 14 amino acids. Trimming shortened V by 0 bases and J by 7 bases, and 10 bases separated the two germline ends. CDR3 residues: CASSVAQAGGELFF. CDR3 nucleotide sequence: TGTGCCAGCAGCGTAGCTCAAGCTGGCGGGGAGCTGTTTTTT. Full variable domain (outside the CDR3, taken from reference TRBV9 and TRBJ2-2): DSGVTQTPKHLITATGQRVTLRCSPRSGDLSVYWYQQSLDQGLQFLIQYYNGEERAKGNILERFSAQQFPDLHSELNLSSLELGDSALYFCASSVAQAGGELFFGEGSRLTVL.

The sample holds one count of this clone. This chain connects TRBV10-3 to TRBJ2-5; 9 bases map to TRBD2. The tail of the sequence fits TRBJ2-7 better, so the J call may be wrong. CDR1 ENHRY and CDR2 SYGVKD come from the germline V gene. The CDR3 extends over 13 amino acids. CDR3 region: CAIASGKSYEQYF. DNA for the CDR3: TGTGCCATCGCTAGCGGGAAGTCCTACGAGCAGTACTTC.

The DNA of the CDR3 is TGTGCCAGTAGAGGCCCCGGGGGACAGGGTGGAGGAAATACGCAGTATTTT. It translates to CASRGPGGQGGGNTQYF. V usage is TRBV19 and J usage is TRBJ2-3; 9 nucleotides agree with TRBD1. Germline CDR1 reads LNHDA; CDR2 reads SQIVND (reference sequence). The CDR3 length is 17 residues. Trimming took 6 bases from V and 7 from J; bases not matched to a gene: 17. Full variable domain (rest looked up from reference TRBV19 and TRBJ2-3): DGGITQSPKYLFRKEGQNVTLSCEQNLNHDAMYWYRQDPGQGLRLIYYSQIVNDFQKGDIAEGYSVSREKKESFPLTVTSAQKNPTAFYLCASRGPGGQGGGNTQYFGPGTRLTVL.

The CDR3: CASSITTGSYEQYF. CDR3 sequence (DNA): TGTGCCAGCAGCATCACGACAGGGTCCTACGAGCAGTACTTC. The chain uses TRBV11-2 and TRBJ2-7; 7 bases map to TRBD1. The CDR3 has 14 amino acids. Trimming at V came to 5 bases and at J to 1 base, leaving 5 bases not matched to a gene. CDR1 SGHAT and CDR2 FQNNGV come from the germline V gene. Supplemented by reference TRBV11-2 and TRBJ2-7, the full variable domain reads EAGVAQSPRYKIIEKRQSVAFWCNPISGHATLYWYQQILGQGPKLLIQFQNNGVVDDSQLPKDRFSAERLKGVDSTLKIQPAKLEDSAVYLCASSITTGSYEQYFGPGTRLTVT.

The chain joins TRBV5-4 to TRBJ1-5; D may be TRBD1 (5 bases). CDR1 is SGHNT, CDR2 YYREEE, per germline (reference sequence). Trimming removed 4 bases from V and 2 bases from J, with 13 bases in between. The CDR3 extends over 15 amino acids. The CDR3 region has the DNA TGTGCCAGCAGCCGTCAGGGTGGAGGCAATCAGCCCCAGCATTTT. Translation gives CASSRQGGGNQPQHF. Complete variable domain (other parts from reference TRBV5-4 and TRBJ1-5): ETGVTQSPTHLIKTRGQQVTLRCSSQSGHNTVSWYQQALGQGPQFIFQYYREEENGRGNFPPRFSGLQFPNYSSELNVNALELDDSALYLCASSRQGGGNQPQHFGDGTRLSIL.

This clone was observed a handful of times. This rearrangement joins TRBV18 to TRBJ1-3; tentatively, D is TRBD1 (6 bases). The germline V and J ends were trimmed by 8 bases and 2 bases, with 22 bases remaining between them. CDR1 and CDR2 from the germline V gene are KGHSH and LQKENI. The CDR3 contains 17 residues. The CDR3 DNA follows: TGTGCCAGCACAAAAGCGGGGGCGCTGATTACTGGAAACACCATATATTTT. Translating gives CASTKAGALITGNTIYF.

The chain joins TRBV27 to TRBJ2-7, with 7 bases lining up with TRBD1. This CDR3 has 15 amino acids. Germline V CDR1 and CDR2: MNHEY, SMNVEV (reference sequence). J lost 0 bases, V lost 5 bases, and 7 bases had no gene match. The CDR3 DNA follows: TGTGCCAGCAGTGCCGACAGGGTCAACTCCTACGAGCAGTACTTC. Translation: CASSADRVNSYEQYF.

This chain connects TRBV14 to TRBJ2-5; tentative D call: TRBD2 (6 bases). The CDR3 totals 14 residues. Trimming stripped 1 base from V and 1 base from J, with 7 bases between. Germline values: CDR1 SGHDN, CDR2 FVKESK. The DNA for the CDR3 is TGTGCCAGCAGCCAAGGGAGGGTCCAAGAGACCCAGTACTTC. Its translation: CASSQGRVQETQYF.

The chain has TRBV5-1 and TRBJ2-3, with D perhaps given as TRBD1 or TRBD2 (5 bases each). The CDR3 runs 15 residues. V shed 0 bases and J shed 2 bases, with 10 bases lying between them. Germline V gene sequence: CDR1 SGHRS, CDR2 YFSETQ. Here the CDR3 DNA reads TGCGCCAGCAGCTTGGAGGACGGGACCACAGATACGCAGTATTTT. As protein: CASSLEDGTTDTQYF. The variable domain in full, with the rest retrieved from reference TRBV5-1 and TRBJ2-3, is KAGVTQTPRYLIKTRGQQVTLSCSPISGHRSVSWYQQTPGQGLQFLFEYFSETQRNKGNFPGRFSGRQFSNSRSEMNVSTLELGDSALYLCASSLEDGTTDTQYFGPGTRLTVL.

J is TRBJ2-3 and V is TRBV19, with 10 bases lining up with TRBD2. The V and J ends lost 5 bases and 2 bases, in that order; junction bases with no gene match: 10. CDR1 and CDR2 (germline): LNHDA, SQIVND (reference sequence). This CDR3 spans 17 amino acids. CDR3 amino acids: CASSPRASGGTTDTQYF. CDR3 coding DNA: TGTGCCAGTAGTCCCCGGGCTAGCGGGGGAACCACAGATACGCAGTATTTT.

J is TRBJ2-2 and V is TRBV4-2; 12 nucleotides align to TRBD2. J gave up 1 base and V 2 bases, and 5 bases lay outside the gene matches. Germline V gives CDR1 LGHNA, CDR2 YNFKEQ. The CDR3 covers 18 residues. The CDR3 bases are TGTGCCAGCAGCCAACACAGGACTAGCGGGAAGAACACCGGGGAGCTGTTTTTT. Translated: CASSQHRTSGKNTGELFF.

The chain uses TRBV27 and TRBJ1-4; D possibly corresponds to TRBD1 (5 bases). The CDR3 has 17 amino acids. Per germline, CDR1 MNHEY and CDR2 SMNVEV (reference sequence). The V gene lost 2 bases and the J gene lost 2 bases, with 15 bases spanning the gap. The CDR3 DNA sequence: TGTGCCAGCAGTTTAGGTTGGGGCACAACCACTAATGAAAAACTGTTTTTT. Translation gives CASSLGWGTTTNEKLFF.

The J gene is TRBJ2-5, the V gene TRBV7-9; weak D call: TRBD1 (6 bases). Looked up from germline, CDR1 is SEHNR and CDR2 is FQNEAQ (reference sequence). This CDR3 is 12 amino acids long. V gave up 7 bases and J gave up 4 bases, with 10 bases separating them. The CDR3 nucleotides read TGTGCCAGCAAAACAGGGTCAGAGACCCAGTACTTC. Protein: CASKTGSETQYF.

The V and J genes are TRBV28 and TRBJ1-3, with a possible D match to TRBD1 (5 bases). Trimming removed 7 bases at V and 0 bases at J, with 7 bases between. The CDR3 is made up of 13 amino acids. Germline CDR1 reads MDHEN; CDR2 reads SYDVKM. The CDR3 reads CASKQDSGNTIYF. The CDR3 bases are TGTGCCAGCAAACAGGACTCTGGAAACACCATATATTTT.